One sample yielded the 11 T cell receptor beta chains listed below, sequenced in a study of blood T cell repertoires in COVID-19. Here immunoSEQ multiplex PCR was the method, and the copy in TCRdb shows in-frame clones only, minus some. The data show over 15,000 clones, with 75% to 85% seen just once and about 20% held by the top ten. Sequenced: peripheral blood. The receptors shown here come from an elderly man with active COVID-19.

The count of this clone is one. This chain uses TRBV28 with TRBJ2-4, with D possibly TRBD2 on 6 matching bases. CDR3 length: 12 residues. V lost 3 bases and J lost 9, with 9 bases in between. CDR1 MDHEN and CDR2 SYDVKM come from the germline V gene. For the CDR3, the DNA is TGTGCCAGCAGTTTGGGGGGATTCATTCAGTACTTC. Translated: CASSLGGFIQYF.

The chain recombines TRBV3-1 (or the pseudogene TRBV3-2) with TRBJ2-7; possibly TRBD2 for D (7 bases). This CDR3 comprises 18 residues. The V and J ends lost 0 bases and 3 bases respectively, with 21 bases between them. Germline lookup yields CDR1 LGHDT and CDR2 YNNKEL (reference sequence). The CDR3 nucleotides are TGTGCCAGCAGCCAAGAAGTTGGGAGGGACACGAGGTACTACGAGCAGTACTTC. It is translated as CASSQEVGRDTRYYEQYF.

Only a few counts were recorded for this clone. The chain employs TRBV5-8 and TRBJ2-5; a weak D match, TRBD2 (6 bases). This CDR3 comprises 15 residues. Trimming took 3 bases from V and 5 from J, leaving 17 bases between them. Germline loops: CDR1 SGHTS, CDR2 YDEGEE. CDR3 loop: CASSSGEAGGETQYF. For the CDR3, the DNA is TGTGCCAGCAGCTCGGGCGAAGCGGGCGGGGAGACCCAGTACTTC. The full variable domain, completed using reference TRBV5-8 and TRBJ2-5, is EAGVTQSPTHLIKTRGQQATLRCSPISGHTSVYWYQQALGLGLQFLLWYDEGEERNRGNFPPRFSGRQFPNYSSELNVNALELEDSALYLCASSSGEAGGETQYFGPGTRLLVL.

The V call is TRBV7-9, the J call TRBJ1-1; 7 bases are a match to TRBD1. Per germline, CDR1 SEHNR and CDR2 FQNEAQ (reference sequence). The CDR3 has 14 residues. V was pared by 5 bases and J by 6 bases, with 9 bases of the junction left unmatched. Here the CDR3 DNA reads TGTGCCAGCAGCCAAAGACAGGGTCTCGCTGAAGCTTTCTTT. Protein: CASSQRQGLAEAFF.

This clone was recorded only once. The rearrangement links TRBV30 to TRBJ1-4, with TRBD1 identical over 9 bases. J was trimmed by 6 bases and V by 5 bases; bases with no gene match: 7. The CDR3 runs 14 residues. Germline V CDR1 and CDR2: GTSNPN, SVGIG (reference sequence). The CDR3 protein is CAWGHGDRDEKLFF. DNA for the CDR3: TGTGCCTGGGGCCATGGGGACAGGGATGAAAAACTGTTTTTT.

The genes are TRBV2 and TRBJ1-5, with 7 nucleotides matching TRBD1. With 8 bases clipped from V and 1 base from J, the junction kept 8 bases outside the gene matches. The CDR3 loop spans 15 amino acids. CDR1 and CDR2 from the germline V gene are SNHLY and FYNNEI. CDR3 amino acids: CASAVQGNSNQPQHF. The DNA for the CDR3 is TGTGCCAGCGCCGTACAGGGGAACAGCAATCAGCCCCAGCATTTT. Combining the CDR3 with reference TRBV2 and TRBJ1-5 gives the whole variable domain EPEVTQTPSHQVTQMGQEVILRCVPISNHLYFYWYRQILGQKVEFLVSFYNNEISEKSEIFDDQFSVERPDGSNFTLKIRSTKLEDSAMYFCASAVQGNSNQPQHFGDGTRLSIL.

CDR3 in amino acids: CASSLPWGRETQYF. CDR3 nucleotides: TGTGCCAGCAGCTTACCATGGGGCCGGGAGACCCAGTACTTC. This chain connects TRBV13 to TRBJ2-5; D may be TRBD1 (5 bases). The germline V gene encodes CDR1 PRHDT and CDR2 FYEKMQ (reference sequence). Trimming stripped 2 bases from V and 5 bases from J, with 12 bases between. CDR3 length equals 14 residues.

The V and J genes are TRBV5-4 and TRBJ1-4; D possibly corresponds to TRBD1 (6 bases). Trimming took off 4 bases at V and 8 bases at J, with 12 bases between the two ends. The CDR3 covers 13 residues. Germline CDR1 and CDR2: SGHNT and YYREEE (reference sequence). This CDR3 reads CASSLRGGEKLFF. In DNA, the CDR3 is TGTGCCAGCAGCCTCAGGGGAGGGGAAAAACTGTTTTTT.

This chain connects TRBV11-1 to TRBJ2-7; 10 bases map to TRBD2. The junction had 7 bases not matched to a gene; V was cut back by 6 bases and J by 2 bases. The CDR3 sequence is 15 residues long. The germline V gene has CDR1 SGHAT and CDR2 FQDESV (reference sequence). CDR3 sequence: CASSSRTSGPYEQYF. In DNA form, the CDR3 reads TGTGCCAGCAGTTCCAGGACTAGCGGACCCTACGAGCAGTACTTC.

This chain uses TRBV5-1 with TRBJ2-1, with D possibly matching TRBD2 (6 bases). Trimming cost V 5 bases and J 7 bases, with 16 bases left between them. Germline V CDR1 and CDR2: SGHRS, YFSETQ. The CDR3 contains 14 residues. The CDR3 sequence is CASSPRSGGNEQFF. The CDR3 nucleotides read TGCGCCAGCAGTCCTCGCTCCGGGGGAAATGAGCAGTTCTTC.

The gene calls are TRBV6-1 and TRBJ2-1; weak D call: TRBD2 (6 bases). The CDR3 consists of 13 residues. Trimming left V 3 bases short and J 5 bases short, with 8 bases between. Germline lookup yields CDR1 MNHNS and CDR2 SASEGT. In DNA, the CDR3 is TGTGCCAGCAGTGAGGGACTCCACAATGAGCAGTTCTTC. Amino acids: CASSEGLHNEQFF.